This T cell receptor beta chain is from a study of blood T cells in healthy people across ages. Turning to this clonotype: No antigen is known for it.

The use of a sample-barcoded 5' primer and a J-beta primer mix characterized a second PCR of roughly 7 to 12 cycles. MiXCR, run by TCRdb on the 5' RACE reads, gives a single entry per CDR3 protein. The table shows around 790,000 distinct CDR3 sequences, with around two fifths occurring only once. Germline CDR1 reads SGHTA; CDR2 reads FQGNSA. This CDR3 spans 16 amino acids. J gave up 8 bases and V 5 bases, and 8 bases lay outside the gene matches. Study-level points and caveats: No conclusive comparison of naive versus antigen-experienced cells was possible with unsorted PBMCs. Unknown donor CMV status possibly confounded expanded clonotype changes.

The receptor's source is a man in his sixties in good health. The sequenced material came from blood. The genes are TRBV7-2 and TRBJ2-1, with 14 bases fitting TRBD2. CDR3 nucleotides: TGTGCCAGCAGCCCGACTAGCGGGGGGGCTGGCCATGAGCAGTTCTTC. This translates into CASSPTSGGAGHEQFF.